Here is one T cell receptor (beta chain) with its context. CDR1 and CDR2 from the germline V gene are MNHEY and SVGAGI. V lost 8 bases and J 2 bases, leaving 18 bases between the germline ends. The length of the CDR3 is 15 residues. The data were taken from a study of blood T cell repertoires in COVID-19. TCRdb keeps only in-frame clones here, not all; method: immunoSEQ multiplex PCR. The repertoire includes fewer than 300,000 clones, over 75% of them detected once, and approximately 4% sits in the top ten. The V gene is TRBV6-5, the J gene TRBJ1-1; no definite D call. This TCR was recovered from a woman in her twenties or thirties who had recovered from COVID-19. The sequenced sample was PBMCs or T cells enriched from blood (not recorded which). DNA of the CDR3: TGTGCCAGCTCGGCCCAGGAATGGATAAACACTGAAGCTTTCTTT. Encoded protein: CASSAQEWINTEAFF.